Reported below is one TCR beta chain. Its antigen has not been determined. Base qualities are not at hand, and no much larger clone is one base apart. The sample contains more than one DNA sequence encoding this CDR3. The CDR3 regions of human TCRbeta chains were analyzed by immunosequencing. Per the authors' processing: Repertoire TCRs were matched against a reference library of SARS-CoV-2-specific TCRs generated with the MIRA antigen-specificity platform. Breadth meant the fraction of unique TCRs that were SARS-CoV-2-associated, whereas depth meant the fraction of total T cells that were SARS-CoV-2-associated. Using the MIRA data, each spike-specific TCR was assigned both to the spike region to which the TCR was reactive and to a CD4 or CD8 class. Log10-transformed breadth and depth values were compared by one-way ANOVA with Sidak's multiple comparisons tests. TCRdb retrieved this table from immuneACCESS and kept in-frame rearrangements only. Not all clones are present; in checked studies, unresolved V genes account for under half, and no reason is known for the remainder. That table gives V, J and clone size, and the DNA gave D and trimming. In all, the sample holds over 85,000 clones, and 81% of those were seen once. Roughly 4.8% of the sample is taken by the ten largest.

The data were taken from a study of T cell responses to AZD1222 COVID-19 vaccine (dated by TCRdb to 2020 to 2023). At the level of the whole study: Because spike-specific TCR depth and breadth did not differ between the two schedules, AZD1222 recipients who got a second dose at roughly 4 weeks were pooled with those who got a second dose at roughly 12 weeks. TCR sequencing covered more than 230 trial participants: some 210 given two doses of AZD1222 and around 26 given two doses of MenACWY control vaccine. Trial participants were enrolled by age into 18-55, 56-69 and 70-plus year subgroups, with roughly 160, 29 and 62 TCR-sequenced participants respectively. The research as a whole found: The 56-69-year group was small, and its depth increase did not reach significance, likely because of low power. After two AZD1222 doses, spike-specific TCR breadth and depth were significantly higher than at day 0 and than in MenACWY recipients. Because no day 14 peak-response samples were available, the repertoires could be characterized only after the peak T cell response. Most participants were white British and females outnumbered males, and the authors suggested that clonal diversity may have been underestimated. Only five to seven AZD1222 recipients were SARS-CoV-2 seropositive at baseline, limiting conclusions about previously exposed vaccinees. Reportedly, almost half of the unique spike-specific TCRs recognized epitopes lying outside the regions that are mutated in the B.1.351 and B.1.1.7 variants. The vaccine-associated CD4 TCRs covered the entire spike protein, and the dominant responses fell in regions 160-218 and 743-854.

The CDR3 runs 13 amino acids, cysteine and phenylalanine included. The read is trimmed to its CDR3 DNA, 39 bases read in frame from base 1. As encoded in the germline V gene, CDR1 is KGHSH while CDR2 is LQKENI. Trimming removed 3 bases from V and 0 bases from J, leaving 5 bases between the germline ends. The time point label on this specimen signifies: baseline before first vaccination. Vaccinee samples were obtained from the UK trials COV001 and COV002, which included a single-blind randomized controlled phase 2/3 trial of AZD1222 (ChAdOx1 nCoV-19) in healthy adults. For TCRbeta chain sequencing, PBMC samples were collected from trial participants at day 0 and at day 28 after the second dose.

The sequence is built from TRBV18 and TRBJ1-1; the D gene remains uncertain. The source is an adult in good health. The input for sequencing was peripheral blood, taken on day 0 of AZD1222 vaccination. In nucleotides, the sequence is TGTGCCAGCTCACCGCAGATGAACACTGAAGCTTTCTTT. Translation gives CASSPQMNTEAFF.